Shown below are 5 T cell receptor beta chains from a single sample sequenced in a study of T-cell memory formation after mild COVID-19. TCRdb reanalysed the 5' RACE reads using MiXCR and keeps one entry per CDR3 protein. Of 550,000 to 600,000 distinct CDR3 sequences listed, 15% to 20% are singletons. Sequenced input: PBMCs or a T cell subset sorted from them (not recorded which). These TCRs come from an adult woman who had mild COVID-19 (a few samples of this study predate the infection). Cell type and time point are not known.

Many counts were recorded for this clonotype. This chain uses TRBV7-9 with TRBJ2-7, with a tentative D call TRBD1 (7 bases). The CDR3 sequence is 17 residues long. In germline, CDR1 is SEHNR, CDR2 FQNEAQ (reference sequence). The ends were cut back, 2 bases at V and 3 bases at J, with 20 bases in the middle. In nucleotides, the CDR3 is TGTGCCAGCAGCTTACCTAGTGGGGGGACAGATCACTACGAGCAGTACTTC. Translated, it gives CASSLPSGGTDHYEQYF.

The table lists this clonotype with a few counts. The chain uses TRBV5-5 and TRBJ1-2; D may be TRBD1 (5 bases). Germline lookup yields CDR1 SGHKS and CDR2 YYEKEE (reference sequence). Trimming took off 1 base at V and 6 bases at J, with 10 bases between the two ends. This CDR3 spans 13 amino acids. The CDR3 is CASSLNRGDGYTF. The CDR3, as DNA: TGTGCCAGCAGCTTGAATAGGGGCGATGGCTACACCTTC.

This clonotype was observed many times. The chain links TRBV7-6 to TRBJ2-1; 10 nucleotides align to TRBD2. This CDR3 contains 16 residues. After removal of 4 bases from V and 0 bases from J, the junction contained 3 bases not matched to a gene. From germline, CDR1 is SGHVS and CDR2 FNYEAQ. The CDR3: CASSSSSGSSYNEQFF. The CDR3 DNA reads TGTGCCAGCAGCTCCTCTAGCGGGAGCTCCTACAATGAGCAGTTCTTC.

The chain employs TRBV20-1 and TRBJ2-1; TRBD2 matches 11 bases. From germline, CDR1 is DFQATT and CDR2 SNEGSKA (reference sequence). V lost 3 bases to trimming and J lost 0 bases; unmatched junction nucleotides: 10. The CDR3 extends over 18 amino acids. CDR3 protein: CSASVGLAVGGSYNEQFF. CDR3 in DNA: TGCAGTGCTAGCGTGGGACTAGCGGTAGGGGGCTCCTACAATGAGCAGTTCTTC.

The chain recombines TRBV5-1 with TRBJ2-1; D is possibly TRBD2 (6 bases). V lost 1 base to trimming and J lost 2 bases, with 19 bases between them. The CDR3 contains 18 residues. CDR1 is SGHRS and CDR2 is YFSETQ in the germline V gene. The CDR3 protein is CASSLLAGFLAAYNEQFF. In DNA, the CDR3 is TGCGCCAGCAGCTTGTTGGCGGGGTTCCTCGCTGCCTACAATGAGCAGTTCTTC.